The 27 T cell receptor beta chains below were found in one sample sequenced in a study of T cells in Graves' hyperthyroidism and ophthalmopathy. TCR beta CDR3 sequences were amplified from RNA transcripts. HTBI primers were employed in a first-round RT-PCR of the TCR CDR3. MiXCR was run by TCRdb on the multiplex PCR reads, yielding one entry per CDR3 protein. The table shows 40,000 to 55,000 distinct CDR3 sequences, with about 52% occurring only once. The sequenced sample consisted of peripheral blood or thyroid tissue (not recorded which). Receptors were obtained from a woman aged 45-65 years with Graves' hyperthyroidism.

The CDR3 nucleotides are TGCAGTGCTAGAGGGACAGGGGGAATCTACGAGCAGTACTTC. Protein: CSARGTGGIYEQYF. J is TRBJ2-7 and V is TRBV20-1; 10 bases line up with TRBD1. Looked up from germline, CDR1 is DFQATT and CDR2 is SNEGSKA (reference sequence). Losses at the gene ends were 1 base for V and 3 bases for J; bases not matched to a gene: 3. This CDR3 has 14 residues.

Concerning this clonotype: The missing conserved phenylalanine or tryptophan at the end of this CDR3 makes a read error likely. V gene TRBV7-9 combines with J gene TRBJ2-7; D may correspond to TRBD1 or TRBD2 (5 bases each). The CDR3 runs to 13 residues. From germline, CDR1 is SEHNR and CDR2 FQNEAQ (reference sequence). The V gene lost 6 bases and the J gene lost 9 bases, with 18 bases spanning the gap. CDR3 region: CASSRGTAGGQYP. The DNA of the CDR3 is TGTGCCAGCAGTCGTGGGACCGCTGGGGGGCAGTACCCC.

The rearrangement uses TRBV7-9 and TRBJ2-5; 9 nucleotides line up with TRBD2. The J call may be incorrect, as the DNA end agrees better with TRBJ2-7. The germline CDR1 and CDR2 sequences are SEHNR and FQNEAQ (reference sequence). This CDR3 spans 18 amino acids. The CDR3 region is CASSFGGGTSSHSYEQYF. As DNA, the CDR3 is TGTGCCAGCAGCTTCGGCGGGGGGACTAGCAGCCACTCCTACGAGCAGTACTTC.

In this sample, this clonotype turned up many times. The V and J genes are TRBV7-2 and TRBJ2-7; unclear D gene. The CDR3 is 13 amino acids. V lost 3 bases, J lost 4 bases, and 10 bases lay in between. The germline V gene encodes CDR1 SGHTA and CDR2 FQGNSA. CDR3 in DNA: TGTGCCAGCAGCTTCCGCCCGTTATACGAGCAGTACTTC. Translating gives CASSFRPLYEQYF.

This clonotype occurred a few times. This chain links TRBV20-1 with TRBJ2-1, with TRBD1 matching over 8 bases. CDR1 DFQATT and CDR2 SNEGSKA come from the germline V gene (reference sequence). The CDR3 runs 15 residues. V was pared by 3 bases and J by 6 bases, with 10 bases of the junction left unmatched. CDR3 in amino acids: CSASKQGAGFNEQFF. The CDR3 DNA sequence: TGCAGTGCTAGTAAGCAGGGGGCTGGGTTCAATGAGCAGTTCTTC.

By share, this clonotype counts as medium-sized. The chain has TRBV29-1 and TRBJ2-7; maybe TRBD2 (5 bases). Trimming cost V 5 bases and J 2 bases, with 16 bases left between them. The CDR3 contains 14 residues. The germline V gene has CDR1 SQVTM and CDR2 ANQGSEA. CDR3 nucleotide sequence: TGCAGCGTTTGGGGAGAGGGCAAGACCTACGAGCAGTACTTC. This gives the protein CSVWGEGKTYEQYF.

CDR3 nucleotide sequence: TGTGCCAGCAGTTTATCAGGGTCAAATACGCAGTATTTT. Translated: CASSLSGSNTQYF. This chain joins TRBV28 and TRBJ2-3; D is possibly TRBD1 (5 bases). Germline V gene lookup returns CDR1 MDHEN and CDR2 SYDVKM. Trimming pared 1 base from V and 7 bases from J, leaving 9 bases between. The CDR3 sequence is 13 residues long.

On this clonotype: An end of the junction does not agree with germline; a read error may underlie this. The J gene is TRBJ2-7, the V gene TRBV7-6, with D tentatively TRBD2 (5 bases). Per the germline V gene, CDR1 is SGHVS and CDR2 is FNYEAQ. The CDR3 runs to 13 residues. The CDR3 DNA is TGTGCCAGCAGCTTAGGGCCGGACTGCGAGCAGCACTTC. This translates into CASSLGPDCEQHF.

The chain links TRBV7-2 to TRBJ1-2; TRBD1 matches 7 bases. V dropped 5 bases and J dropped 2; count of bases not matched to a gene: 8. The V gene's germline CDR1 is SGHTA and CDR2 FQGNSA. There are 15 residues in the CDR3. The CDR3 DNA reads TGTGCCAGCAGCCAGACAGGGAAGTTAAACTATGGCTACACCTTC. Encoded protein: CASSQTGKLNYGYTF.

Concerning this clonotype itself: The CDR3 end shows no conserved phenylalanine or tryptophan, and so a read error is likely. No DNA is shown, since the ends of the CDR3 on it are uncertain; the CDR3 is the one TCRdb lists. The CDR3 region is CASGESRGTEAFL. V is TRBV10-1 and J is TRBJ1-1. The CDR3 is 13 residues long, counting both termini. Germline V gene sequence: CDR1 WNHNN, CDR2 SYGVQD (reference sequence).

This clonotype was counted at least ten times. The V and J genes are TRBV3-1 and TRBJ1-5; D is undetermined. V was clipped by 1 base and J by 0 bases, with 7 bases between them. The germline V gene has CDR1 LGHDT and CDR2 YNNKEL (reference sequence). The CDR3 sequence is 15 residues long. Here the CDR3 DNA reads TGTGCCAGCAGCCAAGGAGTTAATAGCAATCAGCCCCAGCATTTT. Amino acids: CASSQGVNSNQPQHF.

V and J are TRBV20-1 and TRBJ2-7; TRBD2 matches at 11 bases. After removal of 6 bases from V and 1 base from J, the junction contained 2 bases not matched to a gene. This CDR3 is built from 13 residues. In germline, CDR1 is DFQATT, CDR2 SNEGSKA (reference sequence). The CDR3 region is CSATSGASYEQYF. In nucleotides, the CDR3 is TGCAGTGCGACTAGCGGGGCATCCTACGAGCAGTACTTC.

The chain recombines TRBV6-4 with TRBJ1-2; D may be TRBD1 (5 bases). There are 14 residues in the CDR3. Trimming removed 4 bases at V and 3 bases at J, with 12 bases between. Germline loops: CDR1 MRHNA, CDR2 SNTAGT. This chain's CDR3 is CASSGSWGDYGYTF. In DNA, the CDR3 is TGTGCCAGCAGTGGCTCTTGGGGCGACTATGGCTACACCTTC.

This clonotype showed up many times. The chain uses TRBV7-9 and TRBJ2-7, with D maybe TRBD2 (5 bases). V was trimmed by 11 bases and J by 4 bases, leaving 15 bases between them. There are 12 residues in the CDR3. The V gene's germline CDR1 is SEHNR and CDR2 FQNEAQ (reference sequence). This CDR3 is CASGIEVYEQYF. The CDR3 DNA sequence: TGTGCCTCCGGGATAGAGGTATACGAGCAGTACTTC.

At least ten counts were recorded for this clonotype. The gene calls are TRBV6-2 or TRBV6-3 and TRBJ2-7; 15 bases are shared with TRBD2. Germline V gives CDR1 MNHEY, CDR2 SVGEGT. This CDR3 has 15 residues. V lost 5 bases, J lost 2 bases, and 1 base stayed unmatched. The CDR3 sequence is CASSRTSGRAYEQYF. CDR3 DNA: TGTGCCAGCAGTAGGACTAGCGGGAGGGCCTACGAGCAGTACTTC.

As concerns this clonotype: A read error is likely, as this CDR3 ends without the conserved phenylalanine or tryptophan. CDR3 sequence reads: CASSLRGRGSFAHEQYL. CDR3 in DNA: TGTGCCAGCAGCTTACGAGGAAGGGGATCCTTCGCCCACGAGCAGTACCTC. The chain recombines TRBV11-2 with TRBJ2-7; possible D gene TRBD1, 5 bases. CDR1 SGHAT and CDR2 FQNNGV come from the germline V gene. The length of the CDR3 is 17 residues. Trimming took 2 bases from V and 5 from J, leaving 22 bases between them.

As for this clonotype: The junction does not match germline at one end; this may be a read error. The chain carries TRBV14 and TRBJ1-1; D is uncertain. CDR3 length: 13 amino acids. Per germline, CDR1 SGHDN and CDR2 FVKESK. Written as DNA, the CDR3 is TGTGCCGGCAGCCTAAACGGGAACACTGAAGCTTTCTTT. As protein: CAGSLNGNTEAFF.

This clonotype was counted ten times or more. The chain has TRBV3-1 and TRBJ1-2, with D possibly TRBD1 on 6 matching bases. The V end was cut by 8 bases, the J end by 4 bases, with 26 bases between. The CDR3 runs to 17 residues. Germline-derived CDR1 and CDR2 are LGHDT and YNNKEL (reference sequence). CDR3 region: CASSERWARDIRYGYTF. CDR3 in DNA: TGTGCCAGCTCCGAGAGGTGGGCCAGGGACATCCGCTATGGCTACACCTTC.

This chain uses TRBV11-2 with TRBJ1-2; TRBD1 is a possible D gene (6 bases). The CDR3 length is 14 residues. Trimming removed 6 bases at V and 3 bases at J, with 14 bases between. CDR1 is SGHAT and CDR2 is FQNNGV in the germline V gene. DNA of the CDR3: TGTGCCAGCAGGGAGGGGGGGCCCTACTATGGCTACACCTTC. Amino acid sequence: CASREGGPYYGYTF.

The chain joins TRBV14 to TRBJ1-1, with no clear D. The V gene's germline CDR1 is SGHDN and CDR2 FVKESK. The V end was cut by 6 bases, the J end by 1 base, with 15 bases between. This CDR3 is built from 15 residues. The CDR3: CASRYGVGWNTEAFF. The CDR3 bases are TGTGCCAGCAGATATGGCGTTGGATGGAACACTGAAGCTTTCTTT.

This rearrangement joins TRBV11-2 to TRBJ1-4; D remains ambiguous. This CDR3 has 13 amino acids. In germline, CDR1 is SGHAT, CDR2 FQNNGV. V lost 1 base to trimming and J lost 7 bases, with 7 bases between them. CDR3 sequence: CASSLVGTEKLFF. CDR3 in DNA: TGTGCCAGCAGCTTAGTTGGCACTGAAAAACTGTTTTTT.

This clonotype was seen ten or more times. V and J are TRBV19 and TRBJ1-5, with D possibly matching TRBD1 (5 bases). The CDR3 consists of 15 residues. Per the germline V gene, CDR1 is LNHDA and CDR2 is SQIVND (reference sequence). Trimming left V 1 base short and J 6 bases short, with 13 bases between. CDR3 sequence reads: CASSIARAVFQPQHF. The DNA of the CDR3 is TGTGCCAGTAGTATAGCCAGGGCAGTGTTTCAGCCCCAGCATTTT.

The J gene is TRBJ2-7, the V gene TRBV14, with 12 bases that match TRBD2. Looked up from germline, CDR1 is SGHDN and CDR2 is FVKESK. This CDR3 region has 13 residues. V trimming: 4 bases; J trimming: 9 bases; junction bases outside the gene matches: 4. The CDR3 sequence: CASSRTSGIAQYF. The CDR3, as DNA: TGTGCCAGCAGCCGGACTAGCGGGATTGCGCAGTACTTC.

Comments on this clonotype: Relative to the germline gene, one junction end is altered; a read error may explain this. The chain is built from TRBV7-2 and TRBJ2-5; D is uncertain. The CDR3 loop spans 11 amino acids. The germline gives CDR1 SGHTA, CDR2 FQGNSA. The chain's CDR3 is CGSRRGETQYF. CDR3 sequence (DNA): TGTGGCAGCAGGAGAGGAGAGACCCAGTACTTC.

This sequence joins TRBV15 and TRBJ2-5; tentatively, D is TRBD1 or TRBD2 (5 bases each). This CDR3 region has 13 residues. From germline, CDR1 is LNHNV and CDR2 YYDKDF (reference sequence). V gave up 5 bases and J gave up 2 bases, with 9 bases separating them. The CDR3 sequence: CATSRGQQETQYF. The CDR3 bases are TGTGCCACCAGCCGGGGCCAACAAGAGACCCAGTACTTC.

This clonotype was observed a single time. This chain links TRBV2 with TRBJ2-7; 10 positions match TRBD2. CDR3 length: 16 amino acids. The J segment lost 3 bases and the V segment lost 6 bases, leaving 11 bases of the junction unmatched. The germline V gene has CDR1 SNHLY and CDR2 FYNNEI. The DNA for the CDR3 is TGTGCCAGCAGCCCCCAAAGCGGGAGGGCCCTCTACGAGCAGTACTTC. Residues: CASSPQSGRALYEQYF.

The rearrangement joins TRBV7-2 to TRBJ2-5; 16 positions match TRBD2. Germline V gene data show CDR1 as SGHTA and CDR2 as FQGNSA. This CDR3 comprises 17 residues. V gave up 5 bases and J gave up 3 bases; unmatched junction bases: 6. The CDR3 loop reads CASSEGLAGGPEETQYF. The CDR3 nucleotides read TGTGCCAGCAGCGAGGGACTAGCGGGAGGGCCGGAAGAGACCCAGTACTTC.